This T cell receptor beta chain emerged from a study of OX40 agonist ivuxolimab in advanced cancers. On the study more broadly: Participants averaged approximately 65 years of age (range about 23 to 90) and were roughly 83% male. Prior anti-PD-1, anti-PD-L1 or anti-CTLA-4 therapy did not bar entry, and approximately 43% had some.

Deletions cut 6 bases from V and 0 bases from J, with 13 bases between. CDR3 length: 14 amino acids. Germline lookup yields CDR1 SGHRS and CDR2 YFSETQ. Here immunoSEQ multiplex PCR was the method, and the copy in TCRdb shows in-frame clones only, minus some. The sample holds some 80,000 clones, around 87% seen once. The starting material was CD4+ or CD8+ T cells sorted from blood, obtained in a trial of the OX40 agonist ivuxolimab. This receptor was identified in an adult with an advanced solid tumor such as melanoma, head and neck, liver or kidney cancer. The V gene is TRBV5-1, the J gene TRBJ2-7, with D unclear. CDR3 region: CASTANSFSYEQYF. As DNA, the CDR3 is TGCGCCAGCACCGCTAACTCCTTCTCCTACGAGCAGTACTTC.